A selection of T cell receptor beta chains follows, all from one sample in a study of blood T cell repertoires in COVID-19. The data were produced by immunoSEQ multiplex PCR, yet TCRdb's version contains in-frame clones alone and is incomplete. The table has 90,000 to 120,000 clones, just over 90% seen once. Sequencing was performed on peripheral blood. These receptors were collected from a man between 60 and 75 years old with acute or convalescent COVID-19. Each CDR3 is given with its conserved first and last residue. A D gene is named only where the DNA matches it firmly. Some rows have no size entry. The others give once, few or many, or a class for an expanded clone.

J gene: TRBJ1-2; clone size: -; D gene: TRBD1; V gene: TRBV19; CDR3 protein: CASSLLGQGSPVF; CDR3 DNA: TGTGCCAGTAGTCTCCTAGGACAGGGAAGTCCCGTCTTC
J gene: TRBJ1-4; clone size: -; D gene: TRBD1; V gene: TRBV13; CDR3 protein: CASSLRGQPNEKLFF; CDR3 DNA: TGTGCCAGCAGCTTAAGGGGACAGCCTAATGAAAAACTGTTTTTT
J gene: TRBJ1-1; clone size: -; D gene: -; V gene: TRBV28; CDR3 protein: CASSLSMGQVAEAFF; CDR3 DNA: TGTGCCAGCAGTTTATCAATGGGACAAGTAGCTGAAGCTTTCTTT
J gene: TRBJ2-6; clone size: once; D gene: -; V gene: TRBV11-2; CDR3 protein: CASSPGRTGANVLTF; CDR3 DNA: TGTGCCAGCAGCCCCGGGAGAACTGGGGCCAACGTCCTGACTTTC
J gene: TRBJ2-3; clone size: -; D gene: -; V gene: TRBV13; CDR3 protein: CASSLGGISTDTQYF; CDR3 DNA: TGTGCCAGCAGCCTCGGCGGCATATCCACAGATACGCAGTATTTT
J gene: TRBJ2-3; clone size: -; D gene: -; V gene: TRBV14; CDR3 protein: CASSQGVGGYTDTQYF; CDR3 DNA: TGTGCCAGCAGCCAGGGCGTCGGCGGGTACACAGATACGCAGTATTTT
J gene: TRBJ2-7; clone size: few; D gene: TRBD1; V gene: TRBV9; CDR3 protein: CASSVEGQGAYEQYF; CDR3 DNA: TGTGCCAGCAGCGTAGAGGGACAGGGGGCATACGAGCAGTACTTC
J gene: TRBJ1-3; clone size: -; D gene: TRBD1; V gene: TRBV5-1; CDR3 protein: CASSPRMTGTGNTIYF; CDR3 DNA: TGCGCCAGCAGCCCCAGGATGACAGGGACTGGAAACACCATATATTTT
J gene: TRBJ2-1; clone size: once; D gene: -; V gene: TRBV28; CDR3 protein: CASSFPGAPIYEQFF; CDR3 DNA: TGTGCCAGCAGTTTTCCGGGAGCACCAATCTATGAGCAGTTCTTC
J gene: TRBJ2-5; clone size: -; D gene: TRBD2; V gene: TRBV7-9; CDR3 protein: CASSRGASGGGSQETQYF; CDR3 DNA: TGTGCCAGCAGCCGAGGGGCGAGCGGGGGTGGATCTCAAGAGACCCAGTACTTC
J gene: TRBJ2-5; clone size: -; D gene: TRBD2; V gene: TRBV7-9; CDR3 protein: CASSPGIGGLQETQYF; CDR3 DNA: TGTGCCAGCAGCCCTGGGATTGGGGGACTACAAGAGACCCAGTACTTC
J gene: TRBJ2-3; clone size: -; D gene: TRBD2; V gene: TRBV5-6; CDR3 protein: CASSLVASGSTDTQYF; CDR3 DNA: TGTGCCAGCAGCTTGGTCGCTAGCGGAAGCACAGATACGCAGTATTTT
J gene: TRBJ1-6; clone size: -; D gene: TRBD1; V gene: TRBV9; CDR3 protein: CASSDRDRVSPLHF; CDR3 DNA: TGTGCCAGCAGCGACCGGGACAGGGTTTCACCCCTCCACTTT
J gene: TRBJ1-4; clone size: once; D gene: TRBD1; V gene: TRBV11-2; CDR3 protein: CASSLAGQGIATNEKLFF; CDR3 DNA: TGTGCCAGCAGCTTAGCCGGACAGGGAATTGCAACTAATGAAAAACTGTTTTTT
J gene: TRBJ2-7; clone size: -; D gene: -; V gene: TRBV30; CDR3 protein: CAWSAGVPYEQYF; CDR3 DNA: TGTGCCTGGAGTGCGGGGGTGCCCTACGAGCAGTACTTC
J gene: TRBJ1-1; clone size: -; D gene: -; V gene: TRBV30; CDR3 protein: CAWSLRHDTEAFF; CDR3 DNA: TGTGCCTGGAGTTTGAGACATGACACTGAAGCTTTCTTT
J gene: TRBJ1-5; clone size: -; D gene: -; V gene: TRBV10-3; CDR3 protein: CAISERGGAGQPQHF; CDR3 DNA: TGTGCCATCAGTGAGAGGGGGGGTGCGGGGCAGCCCCAGCATTTT
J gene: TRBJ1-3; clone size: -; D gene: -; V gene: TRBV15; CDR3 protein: CATTVGAGNTIYF; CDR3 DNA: TGTGCCACCACGGTAGGGGCTGGAAACACCATATATTTT
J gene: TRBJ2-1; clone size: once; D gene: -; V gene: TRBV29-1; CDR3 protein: CSVLAHGGDNEQFF; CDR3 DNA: TGCAGCGTCCTAGCCCATGGCGGGGACAATGAGCAGTTCTTC
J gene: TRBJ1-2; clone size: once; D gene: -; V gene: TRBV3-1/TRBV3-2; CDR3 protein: CASSSRQSLGGYTF; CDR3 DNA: TGTGCCAGCAGCTCTCGACAGTCTCTCGGTGGCTACACCTTC
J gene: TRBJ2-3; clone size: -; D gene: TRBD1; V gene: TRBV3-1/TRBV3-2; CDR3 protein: CASSHRQGATDTQYF; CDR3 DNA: TGTGCCAGCAGCCATCGACAGGGGGCCACAGATACGCAGTATTTT
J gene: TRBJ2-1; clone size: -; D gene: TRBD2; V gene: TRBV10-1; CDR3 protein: CASSAALAGGPEEQFF; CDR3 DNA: TGCGCCAGCAGTGCGGCTCTAGCGGGAGGGCCTGAGGAGCAGTTCTTC
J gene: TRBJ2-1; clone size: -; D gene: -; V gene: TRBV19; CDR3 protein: CASSISGSPFYNEQFF; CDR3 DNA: TGTGCCAGTAGTATAAGTGGGAGTCCGTTCTACAATGAGCAGTTCTTC
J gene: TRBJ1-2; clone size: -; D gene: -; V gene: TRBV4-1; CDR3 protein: CASSQDTDTETSGYTF; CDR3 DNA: TGCGCCAGCAGCCAAGATACGGACACGGAGACCTCTGGCTACACCTTC
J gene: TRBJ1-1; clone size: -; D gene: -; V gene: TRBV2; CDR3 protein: CASSETRAGTEAFF; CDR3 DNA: TGTGCCAGCAGTGAAACCAGGGCGGGGACTGAAGCTTTCTTT
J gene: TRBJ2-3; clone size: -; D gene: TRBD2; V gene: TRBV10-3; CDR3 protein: CAISSGGAGGFDTQYF; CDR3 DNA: TGTGCCATCAGTTCTGGGGGAGCGGGAGGATTCGATACGCAGTATTTT
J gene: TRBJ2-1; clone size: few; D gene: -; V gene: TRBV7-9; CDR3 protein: CASSLVLASYNEQFF; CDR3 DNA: TGTGCCAGCAGCTTAGTATTAGCCTCCTACAATGAGCAGTTCTTC
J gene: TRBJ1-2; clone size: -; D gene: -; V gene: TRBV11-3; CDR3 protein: CASSLDPPAGYGYTF; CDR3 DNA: TGTGCCAGCAGCTTAGATCCACCCGCCGGCTATGGCTACACCTTC
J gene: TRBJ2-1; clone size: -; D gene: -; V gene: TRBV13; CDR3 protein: CASSSTGWDEQFF; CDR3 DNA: TGTGCCAGCAGCTCCACAGGGTGGGATGAGCAGTTCTTC
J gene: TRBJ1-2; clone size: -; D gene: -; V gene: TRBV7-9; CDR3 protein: CASSFGESYGYTF; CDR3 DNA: TGTGCCAGCAGCTTCGGGGAGAGTTATGGCTACACCTTC
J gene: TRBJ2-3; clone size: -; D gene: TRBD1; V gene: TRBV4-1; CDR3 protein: CASSQQGAITDTQYF; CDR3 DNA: TGCGCCAGCAGCCAACAGGGGGCTATCACAGATACGCAGTATTTT
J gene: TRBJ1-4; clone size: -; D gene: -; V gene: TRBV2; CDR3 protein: CASSGSSGATNEKLFF; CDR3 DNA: TGTGCCAGCAGTGGGTCTTCAGGGGCAACTAATGAAAAACTGTTTTTT
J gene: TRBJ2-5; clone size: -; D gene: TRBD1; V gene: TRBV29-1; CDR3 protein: CSAGDRGETQYF; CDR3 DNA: TGCAGCGCCGGGGACAGGGGGGAGACCCAGTACTTC
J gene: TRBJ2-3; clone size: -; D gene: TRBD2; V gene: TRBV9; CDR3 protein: CASSYLAGWSNTDTQYF; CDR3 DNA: TGTGCCAGCAGCTATTTAGCGGGATGGAGCAACACAGATACGCAGTATTTT
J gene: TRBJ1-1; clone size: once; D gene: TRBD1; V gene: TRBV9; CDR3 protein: CASSALTGPDTEAFF; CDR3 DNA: TGTGCCAGCAGCGCTCTGACAGGGCCGGACACTGAAGCTTTCTTT
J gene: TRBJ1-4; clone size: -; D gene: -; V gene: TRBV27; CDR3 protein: CASSFATNEKLFF; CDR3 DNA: TGTGCCAGCAGCTTTGCAACTAATGAAAAACTGTTTTTT
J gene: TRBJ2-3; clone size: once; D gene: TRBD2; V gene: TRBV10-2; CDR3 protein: CASRGGIMGGTDTQYF; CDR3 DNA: TGCGCCAGCAGGGGGGGGATCATGGGAGGCACAGATACGCAGTATTTT
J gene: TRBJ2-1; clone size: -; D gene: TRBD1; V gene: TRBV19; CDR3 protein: CASRDTGTADNEQFF; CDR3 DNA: TGTGCCAGTAGGGACACCGGGACAGCCGACAATGAGCAGTTCTTC
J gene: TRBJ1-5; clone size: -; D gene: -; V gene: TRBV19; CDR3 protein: CASSIARGAGNQPQHF; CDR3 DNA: TGTGCCAGTAGTATCGCCAGGGGAGCGGGCAATCAGCCCCAGCATTTT
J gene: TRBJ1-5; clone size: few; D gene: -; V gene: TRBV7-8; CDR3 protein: CASSLDGVQPQHF; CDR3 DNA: TGTGCCAGCAGCTTGGACGGGGTCCAGCCCCAGCATTTT
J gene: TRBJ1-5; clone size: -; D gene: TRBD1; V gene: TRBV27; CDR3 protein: CASSPPVFETGGIQPQHF; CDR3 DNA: TGTGCCAGCAGTCCTCCCGTATTTGAGACAGGGGGCATTCAGCCCCAGCATTTT
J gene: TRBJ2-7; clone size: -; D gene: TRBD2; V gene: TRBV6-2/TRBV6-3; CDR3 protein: CASSYWGLAGYQGEQYF; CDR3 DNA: TGTGCCAGCAGTTACTGGGGACTAGCGGGTTATCAGGGCGAGCAGTACTTC
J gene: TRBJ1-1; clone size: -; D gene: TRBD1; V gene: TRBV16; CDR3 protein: CASRQGDLITEAFF; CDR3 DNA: TGTGCCAGCAGGCAGGGGGACTTAATCACTGAAGCTTTCTTT
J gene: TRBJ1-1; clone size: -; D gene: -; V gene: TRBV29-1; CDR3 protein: CSVRRGDTEAFF; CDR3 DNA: TGCAGCGTTAGACGGGGAGACACTGAAGCTTTCTTT
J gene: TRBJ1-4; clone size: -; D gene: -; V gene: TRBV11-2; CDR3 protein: CASSDKSGGKLFF; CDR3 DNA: TGTGCCAGCAGCGACAAGTCCGGGGGAAAACTGTTTTTT
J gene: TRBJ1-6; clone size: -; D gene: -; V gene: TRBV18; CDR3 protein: CASSGSANSPLHF; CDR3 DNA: TGTGCCAGCTCGGGCAGTGCGAATTCACCCCTCCACTTT
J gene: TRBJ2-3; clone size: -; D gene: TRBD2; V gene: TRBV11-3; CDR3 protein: CASSLGGNTDTQYF; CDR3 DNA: TGTGCCAGCAGCTTGGGGGGGAACACAGATACGCAGTATTTT
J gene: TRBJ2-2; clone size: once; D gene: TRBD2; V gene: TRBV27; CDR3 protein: CASSSTPPGLAGDTTGELFF; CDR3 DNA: TGTGCCAGCAGTTCCACCCCTCCCGGACTAGCGGGAGATACCACCGGGGAGCTGTTTTTT
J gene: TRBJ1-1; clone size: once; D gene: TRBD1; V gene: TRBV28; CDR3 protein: CASSLLGTGGLAFF; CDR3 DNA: TGTGCCAGCAGTTTATTGGGGACAGGGGGACTAGCTTTCTTT
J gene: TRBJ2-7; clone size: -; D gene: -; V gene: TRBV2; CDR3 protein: CASSPPGTYYEQYF; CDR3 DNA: TGTGCCAGCAGCCCCCCCGGGACATACTACGAGCAGTACTTC
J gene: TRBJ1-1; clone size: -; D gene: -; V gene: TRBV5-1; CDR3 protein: CASSLVPEGDTEAFF; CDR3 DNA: TGCGCCAGCAGCTTGGTTCCCGAAGGGGACACTGAAGCTTTCTTT
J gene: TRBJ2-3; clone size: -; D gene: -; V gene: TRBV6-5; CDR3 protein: CAVRARADTQYF; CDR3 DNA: TGTGCCGTTCGAGCCCGAGCCGATACGCAGTATTTT
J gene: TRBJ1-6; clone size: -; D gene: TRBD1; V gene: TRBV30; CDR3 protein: CACRDRVSPLHF; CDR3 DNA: TGTGCCTGCCGGGACAGGGTTTCACCCCTCCACTTT
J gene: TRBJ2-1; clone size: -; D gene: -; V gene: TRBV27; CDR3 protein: CASSPPSSSYNEQFF; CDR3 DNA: TGTGCCAGCAGTCCTCCGAGTAGCTCCTACAATGAGCAGTTCTTC
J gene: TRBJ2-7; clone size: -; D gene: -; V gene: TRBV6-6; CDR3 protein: CASSRRHGSRDSTSYEQYF; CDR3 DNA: TGTGCCAGCAGTCGAAGACACGGGTCGAGGGACTCGACTTCCTACGAGCAGTACTTC
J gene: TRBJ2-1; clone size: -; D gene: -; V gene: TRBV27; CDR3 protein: CASSLGGRRSYNEQFF; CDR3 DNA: TGTGCCAGCAGTTTAGGGGGGAGGCGCTCCTACAATGAGCAGTTCTTC
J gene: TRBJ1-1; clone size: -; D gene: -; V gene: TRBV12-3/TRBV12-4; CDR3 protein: CASSVGGDEAFF; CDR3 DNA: TGTGCCAGCAGTGTGGGAGGTGATGAAGCTTTCTTT
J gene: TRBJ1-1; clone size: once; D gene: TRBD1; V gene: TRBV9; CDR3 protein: CASSVGQGVGEAFF; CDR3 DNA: TGTGCCAGCAGCGTAGGGCAGGGGGTTGGTGAAGCTTTCTTT
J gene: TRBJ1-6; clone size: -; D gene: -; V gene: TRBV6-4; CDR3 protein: CASSDWGYFSF; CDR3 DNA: TGTGCCAGCAGTGATTGGGGCTACTTTTCTTTT